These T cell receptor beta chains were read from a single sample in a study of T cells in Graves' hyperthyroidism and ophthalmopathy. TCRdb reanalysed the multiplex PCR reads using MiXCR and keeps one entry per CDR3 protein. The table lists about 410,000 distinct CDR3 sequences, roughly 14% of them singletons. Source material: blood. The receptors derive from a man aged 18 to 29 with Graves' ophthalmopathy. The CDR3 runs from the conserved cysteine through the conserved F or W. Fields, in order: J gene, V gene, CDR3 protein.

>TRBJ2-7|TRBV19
CATRQGLAWGYEQYF
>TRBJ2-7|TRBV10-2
CASSLTSGRRSYEQYF
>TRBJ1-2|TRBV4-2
CASSQDIISGYYGYTF
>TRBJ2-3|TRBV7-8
CASSLTPATLADTQYF
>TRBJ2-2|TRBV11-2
CASSLNWQGAKTGELFF
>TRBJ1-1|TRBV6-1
CASSRDTGFAEAFF
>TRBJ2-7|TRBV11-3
CASSLRRDSFYEQYF
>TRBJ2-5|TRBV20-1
CSAREPDHLLQTQYF
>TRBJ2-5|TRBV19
CASIWRKGKTQYF
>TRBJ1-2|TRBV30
CAWSVGGGYGYTF
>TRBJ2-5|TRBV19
CASSIWGTGHQETQYF
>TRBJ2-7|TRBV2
CASTLNFYEQYF
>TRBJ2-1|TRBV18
CASSAGTGHYNEQFF
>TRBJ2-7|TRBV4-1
CASSQRLAYEQYF
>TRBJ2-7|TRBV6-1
CASSQREVPSSYEQYF
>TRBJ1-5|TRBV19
CASRFVLNQPQHF
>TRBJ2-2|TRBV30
CAWRWGATEAGNTGELFF
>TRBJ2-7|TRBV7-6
CASSPDLYEQYF
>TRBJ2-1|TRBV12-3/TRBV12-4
CASSLSSGRALEQFF
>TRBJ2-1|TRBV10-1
CASSRTSRQNYNEQFF
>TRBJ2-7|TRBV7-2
CASSFTGGPGYEQYF
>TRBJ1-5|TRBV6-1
CASSATGTRWQPQHF
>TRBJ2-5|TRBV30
CAWTQGLQETQYF
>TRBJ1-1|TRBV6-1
CASILRTEAFF
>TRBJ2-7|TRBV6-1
CASSEAPQGEQYF
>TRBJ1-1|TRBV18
CASSPGTAEAFF
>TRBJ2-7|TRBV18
CASSQRTRTSGTSYEQYF
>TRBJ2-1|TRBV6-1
CASSFKLHNEQFF
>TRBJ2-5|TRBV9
CASSVLGGGAMETQYF
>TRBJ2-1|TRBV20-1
CSARGGSYNEQFF